This is a list of T cell receptor beta chains from one sample in a study of cytomegalovirus exposure and HLA in healthy donors. Clones were sequenced by immunoSEQ multiplex PCR, and TCRdb holds only the in-frame ones, with some missing. The sample consists of about 81,000 clones, 70% to 85% of them appearing once. The sequenced sample was PBMCs. All receptors come from a man between 45 and 60 years old in good health and CMV-seropositive. Both conserved end residues are part of each CDR3. D genes are given only for firm matches. A clone size is listed for some rows: how often the clone was seen (once, few, many), or a class if it is expanded.

v_gene,abundance,j_gene,d_gene,CDR3nt,CDR3aa
TRBV5-1,.,TRBJ2-2,.,TGCGCCAGCAGCTTGGCCCAGGGCCCCGCCGGGGAGCTGTTTTTT,CASSLAQGPAGELFF
TRBV12-5,.,TRBJ2-7,.,TGTGCTAGTGGTTTGAACACCGTCTACGAGCAGTACTTC,CASGLNTVYEQYF
TRBV2,.,TRBJ1-5,.,TGTGCCAGCAGTCGGGACACTAGCAATCAGCCCCAGCATTTT,CASSRDTSNQPQHF
TRBV19,.,TRBJ2-1,TRBD2,TGTGCCAGTAGGGAACTAGCGGGGGCCTCCTACAATGAGCAGTTCTTC,CASRELAGASYNEQFF
TRBV10-3,.,TRBJ1-5,TRBD1,TGTGCCACCAGGGAGGGGGCGTACAATCAGCCCCAGCATTTT,CATREGAYNQPQHF
TRBV6-6,few,TRBJ2-7,TRBD2,TGTGCCAGCAGTTACTCCCAAGCGGGAGGATACGAGCAGTACTTC,CASSYSQAGGYEQYF
TRBV7-2,.,TRBJ1-5,.,TGTGCCAGCAGCTTAAGCGGGACACACAATCAGCCCCAGCATTTT,CASSLSGTHNQPQHF
TRBV6-5,.,TRBJ2-5,TRBD1,TGTGCCAGCAGTTACTGGGGACAGGGGGCAGAGACCCAGTACTTC,CASSYWGQGAETQYF
TRBV9,.,TRBJ1-1,.,TGTGCCAGCAGCTCCCGACCGGAGGGGAACACTGAAGCTTTCTTT,CASSSRPEGNTEAFF
TRBV29-1,few,TRBJ2-5,TRBD1,TGCAGCGCAGGAGGGTACGGGACAGGTCGACAAGAGACCCAGTACTTC,CSAGGYGTGRQETQYF
TRBV7-8,.,TRBJ2-4,TRBD2,TGTGCCAGCAGCTCTGAGCGGGAGGCGGAGGGCATTCAGTACTTC,CASSSEREAEGIQYF
TRBV7-8,.,TRBJ2-4,TRBD2,TGTGCCAGCAGCCCCAACAGGGGCCTAGCGGGATTATCCAAAAACAGTCAGTACTTC,CASSPNRGLAGLSKNSQYF
TRBV5-1,.,TRBJ1-1,.,TGCGCCAGTCAACCCGGGGGGGGAGTGAACACTGAAGCTTTCTTT,CASQPGGGVNTEAFF
TRBV14,.,TRBJ2-1,.,TGTGCCAGCAGCCTTTCCGGCAGGTTCTACAATGAGCAGTTCTTC,CASSLSGRFYNEQFF
TRBV19,.,TRBJ2-1,.,TGTGCCAGTAGTATAGGTCCAGCGGAGGCCTACAATGAGCAGTTCTTC,CASSIGPAEAYNEQFF
TRBV19,.,TRBJ2-1,.,TGTGCCAGTTCCGACAGGATCACCTACAATGAGCAGTTCTTC,CASSDRITYNEQFF
TRBV27,once,TRBJ2-2,.,TGTGCCAGCAGGTTGCAGGGCCCGGTCGTCACCGGGGAGCTGTTTTTT,CASRLQGPVVTGELFF